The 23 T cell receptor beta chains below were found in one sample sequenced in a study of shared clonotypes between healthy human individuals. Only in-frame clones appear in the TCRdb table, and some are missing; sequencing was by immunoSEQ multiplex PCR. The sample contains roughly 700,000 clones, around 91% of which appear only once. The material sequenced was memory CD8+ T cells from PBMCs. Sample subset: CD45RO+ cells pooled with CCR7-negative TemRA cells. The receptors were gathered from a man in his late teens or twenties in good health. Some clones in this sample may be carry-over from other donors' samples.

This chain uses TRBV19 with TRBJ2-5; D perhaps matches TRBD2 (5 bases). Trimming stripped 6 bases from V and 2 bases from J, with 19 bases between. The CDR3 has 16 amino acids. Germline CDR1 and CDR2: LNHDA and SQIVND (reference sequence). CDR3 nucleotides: TGTGCCAGTAGCACAATTTGGGGAGAAGAACAAGAGACCCAGTACTTC. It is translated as CASSTIWGEEQETQYF.

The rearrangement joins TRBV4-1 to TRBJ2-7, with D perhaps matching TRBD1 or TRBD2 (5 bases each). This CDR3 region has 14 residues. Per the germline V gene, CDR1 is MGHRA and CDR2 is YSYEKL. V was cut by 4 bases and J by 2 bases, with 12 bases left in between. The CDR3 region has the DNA TGCGCCAGCAGCCTTTGGGACGGTCCCTACGAGCAGTACTTC. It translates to CASSLWDGPYEQYF.

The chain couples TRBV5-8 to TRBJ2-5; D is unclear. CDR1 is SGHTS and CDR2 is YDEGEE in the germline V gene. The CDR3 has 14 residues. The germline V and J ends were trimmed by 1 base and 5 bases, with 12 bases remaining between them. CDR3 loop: CASSLRSEVETQYF. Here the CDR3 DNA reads TGTGCCAGCAGCTTGCGGTCCGAGGTCGAGACCCAGTACTTC. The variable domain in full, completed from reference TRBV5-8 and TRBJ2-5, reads EAGVTQSPTHLIKTRGQQATLRCSPISGHTSVYWYQQALGLGLQFLLWYDEGEERNRGNFPPRFSGRQFPNYSSELNVNALELEDSALYLCASSLRSEVETQYFGPGTRLLVL.

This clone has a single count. CDR3 sequence reads: CAWEFGANVLTF. The CDR3 nucleotides read TGTGCCTGGGAGTTCGGGGCCAACGTCCTGACTTTC. V usage is TRBV30 and J usage is TRBJ2-6, with D uncertain. Germline loops: CDR1 GTSNPN, CDR2 SVGIG (reference sequence). The CDR3 has 12 amino acids. V lost 5 bases and J lost 4, with 6 bases in between.

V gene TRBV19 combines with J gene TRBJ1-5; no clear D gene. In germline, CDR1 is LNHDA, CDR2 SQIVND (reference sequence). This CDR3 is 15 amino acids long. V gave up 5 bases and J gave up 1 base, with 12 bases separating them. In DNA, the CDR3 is TGTGCCAGTAGTCCCCGGGTGGGGAGCAATCAGCCCCAGCATTTT. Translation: CASSPRVGSNQPQHF.

The CDR3 protein is CASSILAGVSSGELFF. Written as DNA, the CDR3 is TGTGCCAGTAGCATACTAGCGGGAGTGAGTTCCGGGGAGCTGTTTTTT. The rearrangement links TRBV19 to TRBJ2-2, with 11 bases that match TRBD2. CDR3 size: 16 residues. V trimming: 6 bases; J trimming: 6 bases; junction bases outside the gene matches: 9. Germline V gives CDR1 LNHDA, CDR2 SQIVND (reference sequence). The whole variable domain, remainder taken from reference TRBV19 and TRBJ2-2, is DGGITQSPKYLFRKEGQNVTLSCEQNLNHDAMYWYRQDPGQGLRLIYYSQIVNDFQKGDIAEGYSVSREKKESFPLTVTSAQKNPTAFYLCASSILAGVSSGELFFGEGSRLTVL.

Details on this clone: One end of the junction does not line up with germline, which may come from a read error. The DNA of the CDR3 is TGTGCCAGCAGCGGGACTAGCGGTGGAAATGAACAGTTCTTC. Translating gives CASSGTSGGNEQFF. V and J are TRBV6-4 and TRBJ2-1, with TRBD2 identical over 11 bases. This CDR3 comprises 14 residues. From germline, CDR1 is MRHNA and CDR2 SNTAGT.

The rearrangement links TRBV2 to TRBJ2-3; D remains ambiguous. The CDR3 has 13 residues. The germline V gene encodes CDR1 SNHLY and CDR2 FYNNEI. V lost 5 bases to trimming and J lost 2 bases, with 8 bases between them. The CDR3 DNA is TGTGCCAGCAGTAGGCCTGCCACAGATACGCAGTATTTT. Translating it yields CASSRPATDTQYF.

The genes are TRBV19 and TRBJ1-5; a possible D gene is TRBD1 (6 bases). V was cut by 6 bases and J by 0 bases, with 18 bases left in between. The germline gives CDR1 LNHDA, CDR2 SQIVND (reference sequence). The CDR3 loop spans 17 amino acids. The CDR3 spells CASRPSWDIFSNQPQHF. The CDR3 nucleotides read TGTGCCAGTAGGCCTTCATGGGACATCTTTAGCAATCAGCCCCAGCATTTT. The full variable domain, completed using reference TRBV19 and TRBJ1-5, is DGGITQSPKYLFRKEGQNVTLSCEQNLNHDAMYWYRQDPGQGLRLIYYSQIVNDFQKGDIAEGYSVSREKKESFPLTVTSAQKNPTAFYLCASRPSWDIFSNQPQHFGDGTRLSIL.

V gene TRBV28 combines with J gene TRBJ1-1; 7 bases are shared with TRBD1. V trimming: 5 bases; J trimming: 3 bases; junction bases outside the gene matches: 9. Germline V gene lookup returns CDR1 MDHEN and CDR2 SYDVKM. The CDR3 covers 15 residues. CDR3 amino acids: CASSPIQDRDTEAFF. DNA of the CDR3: TGTGCCAGCAGTCCAATACAAGACAGGGACACTGAAGCTTTCTTT.

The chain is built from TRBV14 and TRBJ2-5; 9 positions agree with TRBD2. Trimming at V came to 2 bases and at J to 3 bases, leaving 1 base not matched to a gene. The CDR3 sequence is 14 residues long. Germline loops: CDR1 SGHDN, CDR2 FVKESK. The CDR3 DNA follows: TGTGCCAGCAGCCAATTAGCGGGAGAAGAGACCCAGTACTTC. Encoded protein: CASSQLAGEETQYF.

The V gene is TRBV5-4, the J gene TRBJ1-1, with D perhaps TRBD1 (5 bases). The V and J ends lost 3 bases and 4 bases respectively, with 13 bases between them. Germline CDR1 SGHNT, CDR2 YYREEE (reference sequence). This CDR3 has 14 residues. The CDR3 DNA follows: TGTGCCAGCAGCTGGGAAACGAGGGGCACTGAAGCTTTCTTT. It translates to CASSWETRGTEAFF. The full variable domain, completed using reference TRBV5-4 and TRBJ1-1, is ETGVTQSPTHLIKTRGQQVTLRCSSQSGHNTVSWYQQALGQGPQFIFQYYREEENGRGNFPPRFSGLQFPNYSSELNVNALELDDSALYLCASSWETRGTEAFFGQGTRLTVV.

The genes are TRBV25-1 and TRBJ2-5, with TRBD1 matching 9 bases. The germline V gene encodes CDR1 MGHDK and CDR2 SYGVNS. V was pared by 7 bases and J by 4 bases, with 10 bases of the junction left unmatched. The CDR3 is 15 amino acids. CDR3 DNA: TGTGCCAGCACCCCCGCGGGACAGGGCCGAGAGACCCAGTACTTC. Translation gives CASTPAGQGRETQYF.

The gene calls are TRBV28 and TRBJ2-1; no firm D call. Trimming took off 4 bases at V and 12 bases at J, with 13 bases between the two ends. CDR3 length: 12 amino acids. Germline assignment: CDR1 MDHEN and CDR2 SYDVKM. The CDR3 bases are TGTGCCAGCAGTTCCCTGTCTCTTGGGCAGTTCTTC. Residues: CASSSLSLGQFF.

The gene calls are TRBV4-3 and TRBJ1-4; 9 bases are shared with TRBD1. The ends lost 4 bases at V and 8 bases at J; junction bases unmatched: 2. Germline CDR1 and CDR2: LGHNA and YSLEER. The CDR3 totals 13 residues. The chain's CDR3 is CASSRDREEKLFF. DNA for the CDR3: TGCGCCAGCAGCCGGGACAGGGAAGAAAAACTGTTTTTT.

The DNA for the CDR3 is TGTGCCAGCTCACCACCCCAGACGGACAGGGCTTCCGAGCAGTACTTC. Translating gives CASSPPQTDRASEQYF. J is TRBJ2-7 and V is TRBV18; 8 nucleotides match TRBD1. The germline CDR1 and CDR2 sequences are KGHSH and LQKENI. The CDR3 covers 16 residues. Trimming took 0 bases from V and 6 from J; bases not matched to a gene: 10.

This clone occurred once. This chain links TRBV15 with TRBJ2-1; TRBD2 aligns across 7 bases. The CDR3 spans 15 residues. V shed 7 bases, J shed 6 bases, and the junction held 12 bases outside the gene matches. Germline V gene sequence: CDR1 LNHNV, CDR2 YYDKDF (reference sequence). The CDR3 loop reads CATTAGTTSPNEQFF. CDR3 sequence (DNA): TGTGCCACCACCGCCGGGACTACCAGCCCCAATGAGCAGTTCTTC.

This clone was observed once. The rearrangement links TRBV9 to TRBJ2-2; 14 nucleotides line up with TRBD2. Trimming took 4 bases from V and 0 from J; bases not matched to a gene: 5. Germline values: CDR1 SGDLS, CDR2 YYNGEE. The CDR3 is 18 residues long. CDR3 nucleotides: TGTGCCAGCAGCACTCGGACTAGCGGGAGGCCGAACACCGGGGAGCTGTTTTTT. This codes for CASSTRTSGRPNTGELFF.

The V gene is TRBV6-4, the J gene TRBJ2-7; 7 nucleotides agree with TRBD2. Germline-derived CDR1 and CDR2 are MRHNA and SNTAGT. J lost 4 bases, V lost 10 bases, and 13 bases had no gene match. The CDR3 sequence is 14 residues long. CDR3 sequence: CATKTSPTSYEQYF. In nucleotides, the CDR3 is TGTGCCACCAAGACTAGCCCAACTTCTTACGAGCAGTACTTC.

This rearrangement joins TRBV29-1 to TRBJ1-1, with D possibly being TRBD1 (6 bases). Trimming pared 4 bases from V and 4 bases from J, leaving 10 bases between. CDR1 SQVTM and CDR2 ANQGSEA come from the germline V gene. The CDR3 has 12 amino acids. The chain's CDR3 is CSVATGLTEAFF. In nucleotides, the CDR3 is TGCAGCGTTGCCACAGGGCTCACTGAAGCTTTCTTT.

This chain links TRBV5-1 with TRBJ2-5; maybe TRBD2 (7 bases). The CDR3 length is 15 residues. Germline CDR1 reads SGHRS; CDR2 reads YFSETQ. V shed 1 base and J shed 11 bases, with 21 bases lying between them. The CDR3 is CASSLNGGRLEEQYF. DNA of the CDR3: TGCGCCAGCAGCTTGAACGGGGGGCGGTTGGAAGAGCAGTACTTC.

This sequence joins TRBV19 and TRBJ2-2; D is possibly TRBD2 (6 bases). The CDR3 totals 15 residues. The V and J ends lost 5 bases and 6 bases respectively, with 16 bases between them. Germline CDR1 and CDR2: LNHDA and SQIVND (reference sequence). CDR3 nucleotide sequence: TGTGCCAGTAGTGGACCCCTAGCGCGGGCCGGGGAGCTGTTTTTT. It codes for CASSGPLARAGELFF.

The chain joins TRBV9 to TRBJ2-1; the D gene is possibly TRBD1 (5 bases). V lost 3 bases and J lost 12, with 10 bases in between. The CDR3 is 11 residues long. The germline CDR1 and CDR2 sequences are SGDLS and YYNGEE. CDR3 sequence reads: CASSEGYRQFF. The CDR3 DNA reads TGTGCCAGCAGCGAGGGGTACCGGCAGTTCTTC.